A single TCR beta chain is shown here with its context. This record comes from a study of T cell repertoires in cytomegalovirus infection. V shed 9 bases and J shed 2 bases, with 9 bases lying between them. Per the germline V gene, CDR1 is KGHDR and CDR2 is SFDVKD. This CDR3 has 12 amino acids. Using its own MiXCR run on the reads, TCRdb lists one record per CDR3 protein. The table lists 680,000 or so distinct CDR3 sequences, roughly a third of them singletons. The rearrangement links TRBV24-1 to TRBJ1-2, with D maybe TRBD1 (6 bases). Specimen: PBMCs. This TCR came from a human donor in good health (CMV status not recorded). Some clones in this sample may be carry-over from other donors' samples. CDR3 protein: CATGGQNYGYTF. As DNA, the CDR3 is TGTGCCACCGGGGGCCAAAACTATGGCTACACCTTC.